This TCR beta chain was retrieved from a study of CD8+ T cells in alopecia areata. Study-level background: Treated patients swallowed 5 to 10 mg of oral tofacitinib twice daily.

This clone has only a few counts. cDNA prepared by RNA extraction and subsequent reverse transcription served as the template for sequencing. Profiled with immunoSEQ multiplex PCR; TCRdb holds only in-frame clones, not every one. The sample has more than 95,000 clones; 41% are singletons. The CDR3 consists of 17 residues. V gave up 4 bases and J gave up 0 bases; unmatched junction bases: 4. From germline, CDR1 is SGHRS and CDR2 YFSETQ. Sequencing input: CD4+ T cells sorted from blood. This chain joins TRBV5-1 and TRBJ1-6; 10 positions agree with TRBD1. The clonotype was recovered from a human donor with alopecia areata. The DNA for the CDR3 is TGCGCCAGCAGCGGGCGACAGGGGGCCTCCTATAATTCACCCCTCCACTTT. This codes for CASSGRQGASYNSPLHF.